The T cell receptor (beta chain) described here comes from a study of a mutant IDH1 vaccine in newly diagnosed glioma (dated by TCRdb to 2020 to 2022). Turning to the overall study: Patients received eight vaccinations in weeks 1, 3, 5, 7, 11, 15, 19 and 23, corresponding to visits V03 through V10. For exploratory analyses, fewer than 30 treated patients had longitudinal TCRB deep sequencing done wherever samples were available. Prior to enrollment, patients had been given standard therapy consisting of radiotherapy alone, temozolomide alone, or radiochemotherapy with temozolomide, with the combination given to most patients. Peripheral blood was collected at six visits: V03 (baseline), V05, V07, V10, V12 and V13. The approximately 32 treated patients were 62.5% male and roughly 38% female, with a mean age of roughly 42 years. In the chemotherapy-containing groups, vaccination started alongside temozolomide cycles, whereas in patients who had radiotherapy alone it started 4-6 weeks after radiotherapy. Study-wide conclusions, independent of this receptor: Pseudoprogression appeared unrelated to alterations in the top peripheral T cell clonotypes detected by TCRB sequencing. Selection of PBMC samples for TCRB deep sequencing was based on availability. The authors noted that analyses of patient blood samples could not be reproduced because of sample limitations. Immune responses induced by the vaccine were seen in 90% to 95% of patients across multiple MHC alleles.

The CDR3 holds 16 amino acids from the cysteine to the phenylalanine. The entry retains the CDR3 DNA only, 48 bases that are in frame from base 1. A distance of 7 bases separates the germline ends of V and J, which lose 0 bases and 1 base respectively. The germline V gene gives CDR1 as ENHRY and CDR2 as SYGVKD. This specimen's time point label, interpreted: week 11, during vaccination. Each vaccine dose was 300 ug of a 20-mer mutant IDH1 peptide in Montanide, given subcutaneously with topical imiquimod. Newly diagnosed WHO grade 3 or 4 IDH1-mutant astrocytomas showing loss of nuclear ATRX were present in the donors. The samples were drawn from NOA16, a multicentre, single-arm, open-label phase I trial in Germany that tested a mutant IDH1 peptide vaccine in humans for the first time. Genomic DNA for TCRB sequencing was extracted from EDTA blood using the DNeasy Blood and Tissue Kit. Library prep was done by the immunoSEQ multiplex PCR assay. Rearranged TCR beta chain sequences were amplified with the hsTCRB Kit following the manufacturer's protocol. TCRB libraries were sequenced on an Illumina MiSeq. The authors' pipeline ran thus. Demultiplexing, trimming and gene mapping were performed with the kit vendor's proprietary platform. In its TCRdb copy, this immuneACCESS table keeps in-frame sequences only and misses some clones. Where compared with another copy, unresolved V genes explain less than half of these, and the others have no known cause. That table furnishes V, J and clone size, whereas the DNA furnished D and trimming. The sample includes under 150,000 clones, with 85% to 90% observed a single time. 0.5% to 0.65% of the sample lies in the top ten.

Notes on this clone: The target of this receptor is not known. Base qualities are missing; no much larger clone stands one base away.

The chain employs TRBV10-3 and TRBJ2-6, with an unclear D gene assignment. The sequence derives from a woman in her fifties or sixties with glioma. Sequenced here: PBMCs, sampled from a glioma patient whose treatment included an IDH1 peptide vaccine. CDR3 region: CAISESAGSGANVLTF. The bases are TGTGCCATCAGTGAGTCGGCAGGTTCTGGGGCCAACGTCCTGACTTTC.